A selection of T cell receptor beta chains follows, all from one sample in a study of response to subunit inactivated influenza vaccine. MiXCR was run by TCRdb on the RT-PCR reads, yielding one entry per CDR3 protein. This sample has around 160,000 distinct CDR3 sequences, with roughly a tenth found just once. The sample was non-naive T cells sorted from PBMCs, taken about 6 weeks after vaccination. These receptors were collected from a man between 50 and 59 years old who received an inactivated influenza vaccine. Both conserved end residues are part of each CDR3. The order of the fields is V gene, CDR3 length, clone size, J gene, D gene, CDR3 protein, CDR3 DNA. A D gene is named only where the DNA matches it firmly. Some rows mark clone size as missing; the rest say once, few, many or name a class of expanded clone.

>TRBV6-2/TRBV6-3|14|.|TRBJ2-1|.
CASSYWDAYNEQFF
TGTGCCAGCAGTTACTGGGACGCCTACAATGAGCAGTTCTTC
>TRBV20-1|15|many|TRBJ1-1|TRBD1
CSASGQGASWAEAFF
TGCAGTGCTAGCGGACAGGGGGCCTCATGGGCTGAAGCTTTCTTT
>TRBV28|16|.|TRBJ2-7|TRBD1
CASTKTLPTGSYEQYF
TGTGCCAGCACCAAAACCCTCCCGACAGGGTCCTACGAGCAGTACTTC
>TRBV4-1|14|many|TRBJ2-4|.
CASSQPQGRNIQYF
TGCGCCAGCAGCCAACCTCAGGGGAGGAACATTCAGTACTTC
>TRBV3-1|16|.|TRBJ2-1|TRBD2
CASSQELSGGYNEQFF
TGTGCCAGCAGCCAAGAGCTCAGCGGGGGGTACAATGAGCAGTTCTTC
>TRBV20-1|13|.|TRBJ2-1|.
CSANRGDGNEQFF
TGCAGTGCGAATAGGGGGGATGGCAATGAGCAGTTCTTC
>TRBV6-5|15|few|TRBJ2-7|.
CASSSTTGRVYEQYF
TGTGCCAGCAGTTCGACGACAGGAAGAGTCTACGAGCAGTACTTC
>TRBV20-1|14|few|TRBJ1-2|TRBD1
CSASVADRGNGYTF
TGCAGTGCTAGCGTAGCGGACAGGGGTAATGGCTACACCTTC
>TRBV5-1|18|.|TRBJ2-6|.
CASSSKTGLSSGANVLTF
TGCGCCAGCAGCTCGAAGACAGGTTTAAGCTCTGGGGCCAACGTCCTGACTTTC
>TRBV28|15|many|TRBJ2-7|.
CASSPAGTLTYEQYF
TGTGCCAGCAGTCCAGCCGGAACATTAACCTACGAGCAGTACTTC
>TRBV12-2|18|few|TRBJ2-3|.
CASRSPLRLAPSTDTQYF
TGTGCAAGTCGCTCACCTCTTCGCCTAGCGCCCAGCACAGATACGCAGTATTTT
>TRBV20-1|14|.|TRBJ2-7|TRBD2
CSARGAGGPFEQYF
TGCAGTGCTAGAGGCGCGGGGGGGCCTTTCGAGCAGTACTTC
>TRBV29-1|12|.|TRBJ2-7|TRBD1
CSVNRGEDEQYF
TGCAGCGTAAACAGGGGGGAGGACGAGCAGTACTTC
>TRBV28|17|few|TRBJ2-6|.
CASSPGGGSFGANVLTF
TGTGCCAGCAGCCCCGGTGGGGGTAGCTTTGGGGCCAACGTCCTGACTTTC
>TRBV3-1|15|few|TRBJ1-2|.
CASSHAGTPQGGYTF
TGTGCCAGCAGCCACGCCGGGACACCCCAAGGAGGCTACACCTTC
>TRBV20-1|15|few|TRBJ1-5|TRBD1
CSASDRGGMGQPQHF
TGCAGTGCTTCGGACAGGGGGGGAATGGGGCAGCCCCAGCATTTT
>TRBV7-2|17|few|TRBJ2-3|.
CASSLGPAGASTDTQYF
TGTGCCAGCAGCTTAGGGCCTGCGGGGGCGAGCACAGATACGCAGTATTTT
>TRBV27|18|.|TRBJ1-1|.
CASSLDSPGGPRGTEAFF
TGTGCCAGCAGTTTAGATTCACCGGGGGGCCCCAGGGGTACTGAAGCTTTCTTT
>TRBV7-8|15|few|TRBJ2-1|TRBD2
CASSPRASGSNEQFF
TGTGCCAGCAGCCCCCGGGCTAGCGGGAGCAATGAGCAGTTCTTC
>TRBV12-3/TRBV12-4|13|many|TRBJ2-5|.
CASSLGDQETQYF
TGTGCCAGCAGCCTTGGGGACCAAGAGACCCAGTACTTC
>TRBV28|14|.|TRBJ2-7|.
CASEGPGSLGEQYF
TGTGCCAGCGAAGGGCCAGGGAGCCTTGGAGAGCAGTACTTC
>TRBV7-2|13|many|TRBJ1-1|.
CASTNNAGAEAFF
TGTGCCAGCACCAATAACGCCGGCGCTGAAGCTTTCTTT
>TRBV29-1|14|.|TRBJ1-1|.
CSVEEILGPTEAFF
TGCAGCGTTGAAGAGATTTTGGGCCCCACTGAAGCTTTCTTT
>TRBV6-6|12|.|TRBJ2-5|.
CASSYPQETQYF
TGTGCCAGCAGTTACCCACAAGAGACCCAGTACTTC
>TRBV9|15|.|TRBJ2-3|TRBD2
CASSVFSGVTDTQYF
TGTGCCAGCAGCGTATTCAGCGGGGTCACAGATACGCAGTATTTT
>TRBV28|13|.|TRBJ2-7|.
CAIRGQLAYEQYF
TGTGCCATCCGAGGACAGTTGGCCTACGAGCAGTACTTC
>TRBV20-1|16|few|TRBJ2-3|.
CSARVVLPTLTDTQYF
TGCAGTGCTAGAGTGGTACTACCAACCCTCACAGATACGCAGTATTTT
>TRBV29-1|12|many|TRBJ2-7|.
CSVGISSYEQYF
TGCAGCGTTGGAATAAGCTCCTACGAGCAGTACTTC
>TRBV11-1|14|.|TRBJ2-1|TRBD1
CASSLGQLYNEQFF
TGTGCCAGCAGCCTGGGACAGCTATACAATGAGCAGTTCTTC
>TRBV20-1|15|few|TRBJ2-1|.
CSARDPRRGYNEQFF
TGCAGTGCTAGAGATCCAAGGAGGGGCTACAATGAGCAGTTCTTC
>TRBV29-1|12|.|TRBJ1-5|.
CSVGQSNQPQHF
TGCAGCGTTGGACAGAGCAATCAGCCCCAGCATTTT
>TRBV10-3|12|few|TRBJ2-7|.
CAISGDNYEQYF
TGTGCCATCAGTGGGGATAACTACGAGCAGTACTTC
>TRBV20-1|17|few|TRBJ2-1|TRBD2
CSASSLSARGEYNEQFF
TGCAGTGCTAGCTCTCTCTCGGCGCGGGGGGAATACAATGAGCAGTTCTTC
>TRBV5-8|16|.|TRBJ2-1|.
CASSPGGVSSYNEQFF
TGTGCCAGCAGCCCTGGGGGAGTGAGCTCCTACAATGAGCAGTTCTTC
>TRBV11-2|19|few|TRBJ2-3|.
CASSSRGQFRTRIVDTQYF
TGTGCCAGCAGCTCGCGAGGACAGTTCAGGACCCGAATTGTGGATACGCAGTATTTT
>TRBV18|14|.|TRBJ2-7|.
CASSPPSGSNEQYF
TGTGCCAGCTCACCACCGTCCGGGAGCAACGAGCAGTACTTC
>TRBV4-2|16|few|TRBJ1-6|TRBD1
CASSQDGGQGLSPLHF
TGTGCCAGCAGCCAAGACGGGGGACAGGGTCTTTCACCCCTCCACTTT
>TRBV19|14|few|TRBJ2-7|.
CASSISARGYEQYF
TGTGCCAGTAGTATATCGGCTAGGGGCTACGAGCAGTACTTC
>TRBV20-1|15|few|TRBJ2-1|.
CSASTGLSTYNEQFF
TGCAGTGCCTCAACGGGACTCTCTACCTACAATGAGCAGTTCTTC
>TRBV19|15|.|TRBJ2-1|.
CASSSGQGGSYEQFF
TGTGCCAGTAGTAGTGGGCAGGGGGGTAGTTATGAGCAGTTCTTC
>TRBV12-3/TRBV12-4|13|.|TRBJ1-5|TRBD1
CASRATGYQPQHF
TGTGCCAGCAGAGCGACAGGGTATCAGCCCCAGCATTTT
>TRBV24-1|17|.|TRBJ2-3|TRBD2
CATSDLAASGRMDTQYF
TGTGCCACCAGTGATTTAGCGGCTAGCGGACGGATGGATACGCAGTATTTT
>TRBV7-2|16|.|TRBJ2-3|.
CASSSSSAAVTDTQYF
TGTGCCAGCAGCTCCTCTAGCGCGGCCGTCACAGATACGCAGTATTTT
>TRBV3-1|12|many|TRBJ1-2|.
CASSQGQYGYTF
TGTGCCAGCAGCCAAGGACAGTATGGCTACACCTTC
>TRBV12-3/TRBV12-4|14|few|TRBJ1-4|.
CASSDRSTNEKLFF
TGTGCCAGCAGTGACAGATCAACTAATGAAAAACTGTTTTTT
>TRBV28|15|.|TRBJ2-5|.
CASRGRGGGQETQYF
TGTGCCAGCAGGGGGCGTGGAGGCGGACAAGAGACCCAGTACTTC
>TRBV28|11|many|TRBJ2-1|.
CASSVYNEQFF
TGTGCCAGCAGCGTATACAATGAGCAGTTCTTC
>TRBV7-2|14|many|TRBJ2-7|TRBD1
CASGPPGTGAEQYF
TGTGCCAGCGGTCCCCCGGGGACAGGGGCCGAGCAGTACTTC
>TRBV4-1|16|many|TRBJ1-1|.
CASRPGTGFPNTEAFF
TGCGCCAGCAGACCTGGAACGGGATTTCCGAACACTGAAGCTTTCTTT
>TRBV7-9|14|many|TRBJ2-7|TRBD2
CASNPGLARYEQYF
TGTGCCAGCAACCCAGGACTAGCTCGCTACGAGCAGTACTTC
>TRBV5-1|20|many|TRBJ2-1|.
CASSLVGLATGGVNYNEQFF
TGCGCCAGCAGCTTGGTAGGACTAGCCACAGGGGGGGTCAATTACAATGAGCAGTTCTTC
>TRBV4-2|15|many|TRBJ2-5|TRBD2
CASSLRLAGEETQYF
TGTGCCAGCAGTCTTAGACTAGCGGGGGAAGAGACCCAGTACTTC
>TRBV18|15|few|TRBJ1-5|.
CASSPGREVNQPQHF
TGTGCCAGCTCACCGGGGAGGGAAGTCAATCAGCCCCAGCATTTT